This TCR beta chain was profiled in a study of Ad26.COV2.S vaccination and SARS-CoV-2 variants. This sample's treatment: 15 to 20 received Ad26.COV2.S at low or high dose, single or two shots; about 5 received placebo; per-sample allocation not given. All samples were drawn on day 63, counting from the first vaccine or placebo injection. The study used a vaccine consisting of an Ad26 vector that expressed Wuhan-strain SARS-CoV-2 spike. Here immunoSEQ multiplex PCR was the method, and the copy in TCRdb shows in-frame clones only, minus some. The table has 440,000 or so clones, 70% to 90% seen once; the top ten hold 1.7%. Germline-derived CDR1 and CDR2 are SEHNR and FQNEAQ (reference sequence). The CDR3 has 16 residues. The V and J ends lost 1 base and 10 bases, in that order; junction bases with no gene match: 10.

The J gene is TRBJ2-1, the V gene TRBV7-9, with 10 bases aligning to TRBD2. This receptor was taken from a person between 18 and 60 years old who received the Ad26.COV2.S COVID-19 vaccine or a placebo. The sample in question was peripheral blood, obtained in a trial of Ad26.COV2.S vaccine versus placebo. The CDR3 sequence: CASSLVTSGISGEQFF. The CDR3 nucleotides are TGTGCCAGCAGCTTAGTAACTAGCGGGATTAGCGGAGAGCAGTTCTTC.